Reported below is one T cell receptor beta chain. Its specificity is not known. This entry belongs to a study of blood T cells in healthy people across ages. Study results and limitations: Compared with aged donors, long-lived donors showed fewer expanded clones, suggesting selection. Estimated diversity, derived from one million T cells, was regarded as an underestimate.

Primed by a sample-barcoded 5' primer and a J-beta primer mix, a second PCR proceeded for roughly 6 to 12 cycles. Each TCR beta cDNA got a 12-nucleotide random molecular identifier. TCRdb redid the calling of the 5' RACE reads with MiXCR, one entry per CDR3 protein. This table has about 640,000 distinct CDR3 sequences, around 38% appearing once. V gave up 4 bases and J gave up 4 bases; unmatched junction bases: 5. Germline V gene sequence: CDR1 KGHDR, CDR2 SFDVKD. The CDR3 totals 15 residues. The source material was blood. V gene TRBV24-1 combines with J gene TRBJ2-3, with 9 bases matching TRBD1. This sequence was found in a man older than 75 in good health. The CDR3 nucleotides are TGTGCCACCAGTGACGCTGGACAGGGGTCAGATACGCAGTATTTT. This sequence encodes CATSDAGQGSDTQYF.